The clone carrying this T cell receptor (beta chain) has just a few counts. The sample comes from a study of human versus mouse CDR3 diversity and MHC coevolution. Data came from immunoSEQ multiplex PCR; TCRdb stores just in-frame clones and leaves some out. Of about 60,000 clones listed, 94% are singletons. CDR3 size: 15 residues. With 5 bases removed from V and 6 bases from J, the gap between germline ends came to 20 bases. CDR1 is SEHNR and CDR2 is FQNEAQ in the germline V gene (reference sequence). The receptor's source is a person between 55 and 69 years old in good health. The chain links TRBV7-9 to TRBJ2-7; tentatively, D is TRBD1 (6 bases). Input material: naive CD4+ T cells from blood. Subset noted: CD45RO-negative CD62L-positive naive CD4 T cells. CDR3 nucleotides: TGTGCCAGCAGCCTAAGGGACATAAGTATCGGCGAGCAGTACTTC. Its translation: CASSLRDISIGEQYF.